Presented here are 4 T cell receptor beta chains from one specimen sequenced in a study of cytomegalovirus exposure and HLA in healthy donors. 13 Jbeta primers and 60 Vbeta primers were used for the PCR. Repertoires were generated with immunoSEQ multiplex PCR, while TCRdb's copy carries only in-frame clones and drops some. This sample has about 160,000 clones, with approximately 70% found just once. Sequenced sample: PBMCs. The receptors were sampled from a man in his late teens or twenties in good health and CMV-seropositive.

The chain joins TRBV27 to TRBJ2-2; 9 bases are shared with TRBD1. This CDR3 has 15 residues. CDR1 is MNHEY and CDR2 is SMNVEV in the germline V gene (reference sequence). J lost 3 bases, V lost 5 bases, and 4 bases had no gene match. In nucleotides, the CDR3 is TGTGCCAGCAGTCGCAGGGACAGGGACACCGGGGAGCTGTTTTTT. Translating it yields CASSRRDRDTGELFF.

This clone has a handful of counts. This chain connects TRBV28 to TRBJ1-1; 7 bases are shared with TRBD1. The germline CDR1 and CDR2 sequences are MDHEN and SYDVKM. The junction had 9 bases not matched to a gene; V was cut back by 5 bases and J by 3 bases. The CDR3 runs 15 residues. CDR3 bases: TGTGCCAGCAGTCTCCTCCAGACAGGGTACACTGAAGCTTTCTTT. Its translation is CASSLLQTGYTEAFF.

A single count supports this clone. This chain joins TRBV19 and TRBJ2-5; TRBD2 might be the D (5 bases). The CDR3 has 15 amino acids. V lost 4 bases, J lost 1 base, and 13 bases lay in between. Germline loops: CDR1 LNHDA, CDR2 SQIVND (reference sequence). The CDR3 spells CASSTAGNFQETQYF. DNA for the CDR3: TGTGCCAGTAGTACTGCCGGGAACTTCCAAGAGACCCAGTACTTC.

The J gene is TRBJ1-2, the V gene TRBV28, with 7 positions matching TRBD1. Germline CDR1 MDHEN, CDR2 SYDVKM. CDR3 length equals 19 residues. Trimming cost V 4 bases and J 4 bases; bases outside gene matches: 21. CDR3 nucleotides: TGTGCCAGCAGTTCTATAGGGCTGGCCTCGAGGGGGCGCCGCTATGGCTACACCTTC. Protein sequence: CASSSIGLASRGRRYGYTF.